This T cell receptor beta chain was obtained from a study of cytomegalovirus exposure and HLA in healthy donors. Study-wide context: The 110 million or so unique TCR beta sequences, from around 200 million T cells, were found by an earlier analysis.

Between the trimmed V and J ends, which lost 1 base and 3 bases, there was a span of 9 bases. The CDR3 covers 14 residues. Germline V gene sequence: CDR1 SNHLY, CDR2 FYNNEI. The PCR was carried out with 60 Vbeta primers and 13 Jbeta primers. Data came from immunoSEQ multiplex PCR; TCRdb stores just in-frame clones and leaves some out. The table has over 100,000 clones, roughly 80% seen once. This clone was counted once. Antigen specificity is unknown. Study conclusions and caveats: Segments of the TCR beta V type were, in most cases, productive about 90% or about 30% of the time in an earlier analysis.

Healthy bone marrow donors formed the donor group. The sequenced sample consisted of PBMCs. The rearrangement links TRBV2 to TRBJ1-1; TRBD1 is a possible D gene (6 bases). This receptor was identified in a male donor in good health and CMV-seropositive. CDR3 in amino acids: CASSEGQGHTEAFF. The CDR3 DNA is TGTGCCAGCAGTGAAGGTCAGGGGCACACTGAAGCTTTCTTT.